This T cell receptor beta chain derives from a study of blood T cell repertoires in COVID-19 (dated by TCRdb to the early 2020s). About the study as a whole: The collaborator samples originated in the United States, Italy and Spain and spanned the acute and convalescent phases of COVID-19. Samples were obtained from the ongoing ImmuneRACE study (first 160 participants) and from over a thousand subjects provided by 6 global collaborators. The sample metadata nearly always contained a de-identified subject ID, COVID-19 status, age in years and sex. The material from the prospective study consisted of cDNA or gDNA derived from T cells, B-cell-depleted T cells, or PBMCs. The dataset comprised deeply sampled blood TCRbeta repertoires from subjects exposed to, actively infected with, or recovered from COVID-19. Where available, HLA class I and class II types were taken from metadata supplied by the sample provider and were not determined by assay-based typing. A freely available public database, intended as a resource for researchers studying the immune response to SARS-CoV-2, is where the repertoires were released.

Collaborating institutions collected whole blood in K2EDTA tubes following their own protocols. Collaborator samples were shipped for TCRbeta analysis as frozen whole blood, isolated PBMCs, or DNA extracted from either sample type. Counted from cysteine to phenylalanine, this CDR3 has 12 amino acids. The entry retains the CDR3 DNA only, 36 bases that are in frame from base 1. Here is what the overall study found, with its caveats: Clinical and demographic metadata were provided uncurated, with the amount varying by source and participant.

Of note for this clone: It has no known antigen specificity. Within one base of it there is no much larger clone, and no base qualities were kept.

The immunoSEQ Assay, a bias-controlled multiplex PCR, was used to amplify TCRbeta CDR3 regions from genomic DNA. The study's own analysis went as follows. Nucleated cell counts per sample were estimated from amplification of reference gene primers within the assay. To quantify the absolute abundance of each unique TCRbeta CDR3 rearrangement, sequence reads were collapsed and filtered. For each sample, productive Simpson clonality was calculated as the square root of Simpson's diversity index across productive rearrangements. TCRdb carries this immuneACCESS record with in-frame sequences only. Its versions omit some clonotypes, under half of them owing to an unresolved V gene in the studies checked, with the rest unexplained. The D gene and trimming were derived from the DNA, and the V and J assignments and clone size from that table. This sample has some 700,000 clones in its table, and about nine tenths of those were observed once. The biggest ten clones account for over 0.2% of the sample.

This clonotype was sampled from a woman under 30 with acute or convalescent COVID-19. Sequenced: peripheral blood. The chain is assembled from TRBV1 and TRBJ2-5; TRBD2 was called by the table and not checked on the DNA. TRBV1 is tagged as a pseudogene. The DNA sequence is given as TGCACCAAGCGGGGGGGCAGAGAGACCCAGTACTTC. It translates as CTKRGGRETQYF.